A single sample gave rise to the 10 T cell receptor beta chains below, sequenced in a study of blood T cells in healthy people across ages (dated by TCRdb to between 2014 and 2016). Library preparation was by 5' RACE. Instrument used: Illumina HiSeq 2500. A second PCR of about 6 to 11 cycles was performed with a sample-barcoded 5' primer and a J-beta primer mix. The raw public reads went through TCRdb reprocessing: fastp at Q25, MiXCR clone calling, in-frame beta chains kept. Records with the same CDR3 protein are collapsed into one entry carrying the most frequent genes and DNA. Here the sample has approximately 790,000 distinct CDR3 sequences; approximately 67% occur a single time. 28% of the sample is held by the ten biggest clonotypes. The specimen sequenced was blood. The receptors stem from a man aged 25 to 40 in good health.

This clonotype was counted between two and nine times. This chain links TRBV2 with TRBJ2-5; TRBD1 or TRBD2 may be the D gene (5 bases each). The V end was cut by 6 bases, the J end by 5 bases, with 10 bases between. Per the germline V gene, CDR1 is SNHLY and CDR2 is FYNNEI. The CDR3 is made up of 12 amino acids. DNA of the CDR3: TGTGCCAGCAGACTAGAGGGGGAGACCCAGTACTTC. Translated: CASRLEGETQYF.

The J gene is TRBJ2-7, the V gene TRBV28; a weak D match, TRBD2 (6 bases). V shed 5 bases and J shed 0 bases, with 17 bases lying between them. CDR1 and CDR2 (germline): MDHEN, SYDVKM. The CDR3 runs 16 residues. This CDR3 reads CASSLDRGRTSYEQYF. The CDR3 region has the DNA TGTGCCAGCAGTCTAGACCGGGGGAGGACCTCCTACGAGCAGTACTTC.

This clonotype was observed at least ten times. The gene calls are TRBV25-1 and TRBJ2-7; TRBD1 matches 8 bases. The trim removed 4 bases at V and 2 bases at J, leaving 1 base unmatched. CDR3 length: 13 residues. Germline values: CDR1 MGHDK, CDR2 SYGVNS. The CDR3, as DNA: TGTGCCAGCAGTGCGACAGGGGCCTACGAGCAGTACTTC. Translated: CASSATGAYEQYF.

V and J are TRBV15 and TRBJ2-4; no clear D gene. TRBJ2-7 explains the end of the DNA better; the J call may be wrong. Germline V lookup: CDR1 LNHNV, CDR2 YYDKDF (reference sequence). The CDR3 runs to 17 residues. CDR3 protein: CATSRDRAFTSDYEQYF. The CDR3 region has the DNA TGTGCCACCAGCAGAGATCGGGCCTTTACCTCGGACTACGAGCAGTACTTC.

This clonotype was found a few times. The rearrangement links TRBV6-1 to TRBJ2-5, with 11 bases that match TRBD2. This CDR3 is built from 16 residues. The germline CDR1 and CDR2 sequences are MNHNS and SASEGT. V lost 2 bases, J lost 2 bases, and 4 bases stayed unmatched. In nucleotides, the CDR3 is TGTGCCAGCAGTGAATTGACTAGCGGGGCACAAGAGACCCAGTACTTC. Translation: CASSELTSGAQETQYF.

The chain couples TRBV7-2 to TRBJ2-1; TRBD2 matches 10 bases. With 5 bases clipped from V and 5 bases from J, the junction kept 6 bases outside the gene matches. CDR3 length: 15 amino acids. Germline V gene lookup returns CDR1 SGHTA and CDR2 FQGNSA. CDR3 in DNA: TGTGCCAGCAGCACCCGGACTAGCGGTCACAATGAGCAGTTCTTC. Translated, it gives CASSTRTSGHNEQFF.

The chain carries TRBV7-2 and TRBJ2-2; 12 nucleotides agree with TRBD2. Germline assignment: CDR1 SGHTA and CDR2 FQGNSA. V lost 1 base to trimming and J lost 3 bases; unmatched junction nucleotides: 6. The CDR3 is made up of 18 amino acids. The CDR3 coding sequence is TGTGCCAGCAGCTTAGGGCTAGCGGGGGGGCCGGACACCGGGGAGCTGTTTTTT. It yields the protein CASSLGLAGGPDTGELFF.

The chain employs TRBV12-3 or TRBV12-4 and TRBJ2-3; D possibly matches TRBD1 or TRBD2 (5 bases each). The CDR3 extends over 13 amino acids. Trimming left V 8 bases short and J 2 bases short, with 11 bases between. The CDR3 coding sequence is TGTGCCAGCGGGGATGGGACCACAGATACGCAGTATTTT. Its translation: CASGDGTTDTQYF.

The J gene is TRBJ1-2, the V gene TRBV6-5; no clear D gene. Germline CDR1 and CDR2: MNHEY and SVGAGI. The CDR3 spans 18 residues. The germline V and J ends were trimmed by 4 bases and 8 bases, with 29 bases remaining between them. This chain's CDR3 is CASSSGLGSGPPWIGYTF. As DNA, the CDR3 is TGTGCCAGCAGTTCGGGGTTGGGATCCGGGCCCCCCTGGATCGGCTACACCTTC.

This clonotype was observed a handful of times. The V gene is TRBV20-1, the J gene TRBJ2-1, with TRBD2 identical over 11 bases. The ends lost 2 bases at V and 12 bases at J; junction bases unmatched: 12. The germline gives CDR1 DFQATT, CDR2 SNEGSKA (reference sequence). This CDR3 has 15 residues. For the CDR3, the DNA is TGCAGTGCTAGACCGCAGGGACTAGCGGCCGTAGGGCAGTTCTTC. It translates to CSARPQGLAAVGQFF.